This T cell receptor beta chain was recorded in a study of cytomegalovirus exposure and HLA in healthy donors. Study outcomes and limitations: Among TCR sequences, most were rare, though some public TCRs appeared in many donors.

PCR used 60 Vbeta primers and 13 Jbeta primers. Assay: immunoSEQ multiplex PCR; the TCRdb copy retains only in-frame clones and omits some. The repertoire has roughly 130,000 clones, under 85% of them found once; the top ten carry more than 0.75%. V lost 6 bases and J 2 bases, leaving 13 bases between the germline ends. This CDR3 has 14 amino acids. CDR1 is LNHNV and CDR2 is YYDKDF in the germline V gene (reference sequence). This clone was found a few times. Its antigen is still unknown. The source material was PBMCs. The rearrangement uses TRBV15 and TRBJ2-5; the D is unclear. The source of this sequence is a young man in good health and CMV-seronegative. This CDR3 reads CATREARRQETQYF. CDR3 coding DNA: TGTGCCACCAGGGAAGCTAGGAGACAAGAGACCCAGTACTTC.